This passage covers 4 T cell receptor beta chains from one sample sequenced in a study of T cell clonotyping in hematopoietic cell transplantation. Assay: immunoSEQ multiplex PCR; the TCRdb copy retains only in-frame clones and omits some. This sample has more than 15,000 clones, with over 50% found just once. This specimen consisted of PBMCs, obtained 30 days after allogeneic stem cell transplant. Source of these receptors: a male patient between 50 and 60 years old who had an allogeneic stem cell transplant from an unrelated donor, so T cells may come from the graft donor. Some clones in this sample may be carry-over from other donors' samples.

Relative to its sample, this clone is medium-sized. The germline gene is not matched at one end of the junction; a read error may be the cause. This rearrangement joins TRBV27 to TRBJ2-7; a weak D match, TRBD2 (5 bases). This CDR3 contains 13 residues. The germline V gene has CDR1 MNHEY and CDR2 SMNVEV (reference sequence). The CDR3 DNA sequence: TGTGCCAGCAGTTTCACCAAAGGACGGACGGAGGACTTC. This encodes CASSFTKGRTEDF.

This chain joins TRBV28 and TRBJ1-2, with no clear D. Trimming took 8 bases from V and 8 from J, leaving 12 bases between them. Germline V lookup: CDR1 MDHEN, CDR2 SYDVKM. The CDR3 sequence is 11 residues long. CDR3 in amino acids: CASAGSTGYTF. Here the CDR3 DNA reads TGTGCCAGCGCAGGCTCAACCGGCTACACCTTC.

Note on this clone: One end of the junction does not line up with germline, which may come from a read error. This rearrangement joins TRBV27 to TRBJ1-5, with D unresolved. The CDR3 runs to 14 residues. Germline lookup yields CDR1 MNHEY and CDR2 SMNVEV (reference sequence). This CDR3 is CASSFGADNQPQHF. The CDR3, as DNA: TGTGCCAGCAGTTTCGGTGCCGACAATCAGCCCCAGCATTTC.

V is TRBV9 and J is TRBJ2-1; a possible D gene is TRBD1 (5 bases). V lost 0 bases, J lost 10 bases, and 8 bases lay in between. Germline V gene lookup returns CDR1 SGDLS and CDR2 YYNGEE. The CDR3 has 12 amino acids. CDR3 DNA sequence: TGTGCCAGCAGCGTAGGGGGCCACGAGCAGTTCTTC. Translated: CASSVGGHEQFF. The full variable domain, with the rest looked up from reference TRBV9 and TRBJ2-1, is DSGVTQTPKHLITATGQRVTLRCSPRSGDLSVYWYQQSLDQGLQFLIQYYNGEERAKGNILERFSAQQFPDLHSELNLSSLELGDSALYFCASSVGGHEQFFGPGTRLTVL.